This T cell receptor beta chain comes out of a study of identifying expanded T cells in peripheral blood. Study conclusions and caveats: Variance in clone template counts between approximately two-week samples significantly increased with total template count across all healthy donors. Differentially abundant clones: roughly 1.2 between replicates, 15 to 17 at roughly 2 weeks, approximately 19 at four.

This CDR3 region has 15 residues. The junction had 5 bases not matched to a gene; V was cut back by 5 bases and J by 4 bases. Germline V gene lookup returns CDR1 SGHTA and CDR2 FQGNSA. The protocol was immunoSEQ multiplex PCR, while the TCRdb copy is restricted to in-frame clones and leaves out a portion. The sample shows about 85,000 clones, 70% to 90% of them seen only once. Concerning this clone: Its antigen is not identified.

Collection occurred without any documented infections or immune events in donors. The chain links TRBV7-2 to TRBJ1-6, with 7 bases identical to TRBD1. The receptor was isolated from a person aged 18 to 69 in good health. Material: blood. CDR3 bases: TGTGCCAGCAGCCCCCAGGGACAGTATAATTCACCCCTCCACTTT. Its translation is CASSPQGQYNSPLHF.